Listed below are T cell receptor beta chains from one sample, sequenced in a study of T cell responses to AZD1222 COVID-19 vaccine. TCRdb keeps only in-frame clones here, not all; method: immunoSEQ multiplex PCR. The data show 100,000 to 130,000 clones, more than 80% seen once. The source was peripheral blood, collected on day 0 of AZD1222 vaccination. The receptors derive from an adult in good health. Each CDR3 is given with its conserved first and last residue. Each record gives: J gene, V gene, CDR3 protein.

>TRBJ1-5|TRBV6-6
CASSYSVGNQPQHF
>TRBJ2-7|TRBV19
CASSLFVAVPYEQYF
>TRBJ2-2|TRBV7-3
CASSPTGVSSGELFF
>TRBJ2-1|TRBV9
CASSARGVSYNEQFF
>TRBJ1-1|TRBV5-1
CASSKDRTGTEAFF
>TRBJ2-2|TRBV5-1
CASSTPVGTVNTGELFF
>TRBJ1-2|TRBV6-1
CASSEGANYGYTF
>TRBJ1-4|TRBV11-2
CASSLDRLNEKLFF
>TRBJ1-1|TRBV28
CASSLYGQGKRGTEAFF
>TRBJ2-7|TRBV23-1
CASSQSGVCFYEQYF
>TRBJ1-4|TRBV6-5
CASSYGTATNEKLFF
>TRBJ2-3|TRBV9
CASSVATYGGTDTQYF
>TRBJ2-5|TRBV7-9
CASSPGTVQETQYF
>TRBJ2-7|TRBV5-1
CASSLRGLGTYEQYF
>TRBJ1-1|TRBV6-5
CASSTGQPNTEAFF
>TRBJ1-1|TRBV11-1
CASSLYANTEAFF
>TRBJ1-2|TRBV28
CASTEGRPGYTF
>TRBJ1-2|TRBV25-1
CASSRDGNYGYTF
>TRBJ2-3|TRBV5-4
CASSRNRGADTQYF
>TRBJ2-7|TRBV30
CAWRGRPGTLPYEQYF
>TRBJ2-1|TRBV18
CASSPRRDRELNEQFF
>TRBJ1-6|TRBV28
CASRVHRGQGNSPLHF
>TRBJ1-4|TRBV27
CASSLRQGPNEKLFF
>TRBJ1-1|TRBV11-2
CASSSYNTEAFF
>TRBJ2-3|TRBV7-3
CASSLLDGDTQYF
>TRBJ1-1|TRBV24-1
CATSDFGNTEAFF
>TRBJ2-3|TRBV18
CASSPVVRVQYF
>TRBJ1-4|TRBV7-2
CASSSTRGEKLFF
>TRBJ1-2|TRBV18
CASSPTPDRVNYGYTF
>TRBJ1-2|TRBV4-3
CASSQDLRQGGGYGYTF
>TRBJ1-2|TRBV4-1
CASSQEGVRYGYTF
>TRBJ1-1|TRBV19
CASGDRANTEAFF
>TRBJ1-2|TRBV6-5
CASSYSYDYGYTF
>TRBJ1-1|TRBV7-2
CASSSQGDTEAFF
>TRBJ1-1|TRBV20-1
CSAEEYTEAFF
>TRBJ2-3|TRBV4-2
CASSQESGRKGDTQYF
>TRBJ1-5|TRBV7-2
CASSSHGGALVSNQPQHF
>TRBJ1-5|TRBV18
CASSPDNQPQHF
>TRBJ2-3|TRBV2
CASSPTSGSEYF
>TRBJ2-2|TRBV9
CASSSRRGGIPNTGELFF
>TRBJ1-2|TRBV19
CASSIMGQGSIYGYTF
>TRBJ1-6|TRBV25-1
CASSDGGTSPLHF
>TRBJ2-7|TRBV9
CASTPSTTGVEQYF
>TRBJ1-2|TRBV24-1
CATSDWNGQGRGGYTF
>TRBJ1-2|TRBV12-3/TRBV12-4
CASSLSGSYGYTF
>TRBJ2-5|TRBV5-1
CASHESRDPGTQYF
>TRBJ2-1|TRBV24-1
CATSGRKTSGRASSYNEQFF
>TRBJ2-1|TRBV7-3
CASSLSAASSYNEQFF
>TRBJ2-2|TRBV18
CASSPGQNTGELFF
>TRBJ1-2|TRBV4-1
CASSQGGASPLNYGYTF
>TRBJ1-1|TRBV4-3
CASSQEVLGSRANTEAFF
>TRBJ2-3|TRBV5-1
CASSTDRAYTDTQYF
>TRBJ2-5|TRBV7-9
CASSTWTGTKETQYF
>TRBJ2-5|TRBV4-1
CASSREEGLAYRRDF
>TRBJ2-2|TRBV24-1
CATSDSGTYRTGELFF
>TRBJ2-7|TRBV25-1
CASSEGAGDPYEQYF
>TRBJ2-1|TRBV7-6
CASSFRATVEGGLDNEQFF
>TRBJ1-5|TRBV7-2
CASSLGAGGGQPQHF
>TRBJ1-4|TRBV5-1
CASTETGMGRINEKLFF